This T cell receptor (beta chain) was identified in a study of cytomegalovirus exposure and HLA in healthy donors. Regarding the study as a whole: Reports described diagnosis of cytomegalovirus status by the classifier as highly specific and sensitive. The analysis excluded some indistinguishable V segments, including TRBV6-2 and TRBV6-3.

In regard to this clone: Its cognate antigen is unknown.

CDR3 length: 15 residues. CDR1 SQVTM and CDR2 ANQGSEA come from the germline V gene. Unmatched junction bases numbered 10, after V lost 6 bases and J lost 4 bases. The PCR ran on 60 Vbeta and 13 Jbeta primers. Only in-frame clones appear in the TCRdb table, and some are missing; sequencing was by immunoSEQ multiplex PCR. Of 140,000 to 150,000 clones listed, approximately 81% are singletons. The source is a woman aged 40 to 50 in good health and CMV-seropositive. The chain uses TRBV29-1 and TRBJ2-1; 9 bases match TRBD2. Input material: PBMCs. CDR3 sequence (DNA): TGCAGCGTCGGGGGGGGTAGCGGGGGATACAATGAGCAGTTCTTC. Protein: CSVGGGSGGYNEQFF.